A single TCR beta chain is shown here with its context. Its antigen remains unknown. With a duration under 2 months, the hyperthyroidism was newly diagnosed in patients aged 18 to 65. The diagnostic basis comprised clinical symptoms, serum thyroxine and TRAb, thyroid ultrasound and orbital computed tomography. These data come from a study of T cells in Graves' hyperthyroidism and ophthalmopathy. The study's findings and limits: Most expanded thyroid clonotypes above 0.001 recurred in blood. By a 13 V-J model, ophthalmopathy was set apart from stable hyperthyroidism.

From RNA transcripts, TCR beta CDR3 regions were amplified. HTBI primers drove first-round RT-PCR of the TCR CDR3. TCRdb ran MiXCR on the multiplex PCR reads and lists one entry per CDR3 protein. The sample consists of about 360,000 distinct CDR3 sequences, roughly 25% of them appearing once. V trimming: 5 bases; J trimming: 1 base; junction bases outside the gene matches: 14. This CDR3 is 19 amino acids long. Germline V gene sequence: CDR1 SEHNR, CDR2 FQNEAQ (reference sequence). Sequenced: blood. This receptor was taken from a man aged 50 or older with Graves' hyperthyroidism. The genes are TRBV7-9 and TRBJ2-1, with 10 bases that match TRBD2. For the CDR3, the DNA is TGTGCCAGCAGCCCCGGGTGGGAGCGGGAGGGCCTTTCCTACAATGAGCAGTTCTTC. As protein: CASSPGWEREGLSYNEQFF.